Following are 31 T cell receptor beta chains from one sample sequenced in a study of T cell responses to AZD1222 COVID-19 vaccine. Libraries were prepared by immunoSEQ multiplex PCR; TCRdb keeps only in-frame clonotypes and omits some of them. The data hold approximately 140,000 clones, with about 93% observed a single time. This specimen consisted of peripheral blood, obtained 28 days after the second AZD1222 dose. Receptor source: an adult who received the AZD1222 COVID-19 vaccine.

A few counts support this clone. The chain is built from TRBV19 and TRBJ1-5; 8 nucleotides agree with TRBD1. Germline CDR1 is LNHDA and CDR2 is SQIVND (reference sequence). The CDR3 runs 15 residues. J lost 1 base, V lost 7 bases, and 6 bases had no gene match. Here the CDR3 reads CASTQGAVSNQPQHF. The CDR3 DNA sequence: TGTGCCAGTACGCAGGGGGCAGTGAGCAATCAGCCCCAGCATTTT.

V gene TRBV27 combines with J gene TRBJ2-6; no firm D call. CDR1 and CDR2 from the germline V gene are MNHEY and SMNVEV (reference sequence). V was shortened by 0 bases and J by 0 bases, with 15 bases between the two germline ends. The CDR3 covers 19 residues. For the CDR3, the DNA is TGTGCCAGCAGTTTATCGGACCTTGGACGTACCTCTGGGGCCAACGTCCTGACTTTC. As protein: CASSLSDLGRTSGANVLTF.

The chain combines TRBV5-1 with TRBJ2-2; TRBD1 agrees at 9 bases. V was clipped by 6 bases and J by 4 bases; unmatched bases: 10. The CDR3 covers 16 residues. CDR1 SGHRS and CDR2 YFSETQ come from the germline V gene. CDR3 residues: CASTPGQGFLTGELFF. The CDR3 DNA reads as TGCGCCAGCACTCCGGGACAGGGTTTCCTCACCGGGGAGCTGTTTTTT.

The chain links TRBV29-1 to TRBJ1-1; maybe TRBD1 (5 bases). This CDR3 contains 13 residues. Looked up from germline, CDR1 is SQVTM and CDR2 is ANQGSEA. The ends were cut back, 4 bases at V and 0 bases at J, with 9 bases in the middle. CDR3 nucleotide sequence: TGCAGCGTTGTGCGGGGGTTGAACACTGAAGCTTTCTTT. This gives the protein CSVVRGLNTEAFF.

The chain employs TRBV5-3 and TRBJ2-4, with TRBD1 matching 9 bases. TRBV5-3 is an ORF; its function is uncertain. The V segment lost 0 bases and the J segment 5 bases; nucleotides outside the gene matches: 3. The CDR3 is made up of 15 amino acids. CDR3 in DNA: TGTGCCAGAAGCTTGGCCGGGGACAGGGAAAACATTCAGTACTTC. This gives the protein CARSLAGDRENIQYF.

The sample holds one count of this clone. The CDR3 reads CASSLRTVGANYGYTF. As DNA, the CDR3 is TGTGCCAGTAGTCTACGGACGGTGGGGGCTAACTATGGCTACACCTTC. The J gene is TRBJ1-2, the V gene TRBV19; D may be TRBD1 (5 bases). Germline V gene data show CDR1 as LNHDA and CDR2 as SQIVND (reference sequence). The CDR3 covers 16 residues. Trimming removed 5 bases from V and 0 bases from J, with 16 bases in between.

The genes are TRBV27 and TRBJ2-5; D gene ambiguous. There are 13 residues in the CDR3. The ends were cut back, 2 bases at V and 2 bases at J, with 6 bases in the middle. Germline assignment: CDR1 MNHEY and CDR2 SMNVEV (reference sequence). CDR3 region: CASSLGRQETQYF. As DNA, the CDR3 is TGTGCCAGCAGTTTAGGTAGACAAGAGACCCAGTACTTC.

As to this clone: Distinct nucleotide sequences in the sample also encode this CDR3. The chain is built from TRBV18 and TRBJ2-7; weak D call: TRBD1 (6 bases). The CDR3 is made up of 15 amino acids. With 1 base removed from V and 0 bases from J, the gap between germline ends came to 10 bases. Germline CDR1 reads KGHSH; CDR2 reads LQKENI. The CDR3 spells CASSPRRGSSYEQYF. The CDR3 bases are TGTGCCAGCTCACCACGCAGGGGTAGCTCCTACGAGCAGTACTTC. Looking up the rest from reference TRBV18 and TRBJ2-7 gives the full variable domain: NAGVMQNPRHLVRRRGQEARLRCSPMKGHSHVYWYRQLPEEGLKFMVYLQKENIIDESGMPKERFSAEFPKEGPSILRIQQVVRGDSAAYFCASSPRRGSSYEQYFGPGTRLTVT.

This chain connects TRBV5-6 to TRBJ1-4; D is unresolved. The V and J ends lost 0 bases and 5 bases respectively, with 11 bases between them. This CDR3 has 15 amino acids. CDR1 SGHDT and CDR2 YYEEEE come from the germline V gene. The CDR3 reads CASSLAAGPNEKLFF. The DNA of the CDR3 is TGTGCCAGCAGCTTGGCGGCGGGCCCCAATGAAAAACTGTTTTTT.

The chain links TRBV2 to TRBJ1-5; D is perhaps TRBD1 (6 bases). Between the trimmed V and J ends, which lost 3 bases and 7 bases, there was a span of 13 bases. CDR3 size: 14 residues. Germline CDR1 is SNHLY and CDR2 is FYNNEI. CDR3 in amino acids: CASSEGVGGQPQHF. CDR3 sequence (DNA): TGTGCCAGCAGTGAGGGGGTTGGGGGCCAGCCCCAGCATTTT.

V gene TRBV4-1 combines with J gene TRBJ2-6; unclear D gene. Trimming took off 5 bases at V and 4 bases at J, with 9 bases between the two ends. CDR1 MGHRA and CDR2 YSYEKL come from the germline V gene. CDR3 length equals 14 residues. The CDR3 loop reads CASSDEGGANVLTF. The CDR3 bases are TGCGCCAGCAGCGATGAAGGGGGGGCCAACGTCCTGACTTTC.

This clone turned up a few times. This chain links TRBV5-6 with TRBJ2-7; TRBD1 agrees at 9 bases. In germline, CDR1 is SGHDT, CDR2 YYEEEE. V lost 0 bases and J lost 7; bases outside the gene matches: 5. The CDR3 runs to 14 residues. CDR3 coding DNA: TGTGCCAGCAGCTTGGTCGGACAGGGGCGGGAGCAGTACTTC. Amino acids: CASSLVGQGREQYF.

The chain has TRBV5-1 and TRBJ1-6; D is possibly TRBD1 (5 bases). The CDR3 has 15 residues. Germline V gene sequence: CDR1 SGHRS, CDR2 YFSETQ. Deletions cut 4 bases from V and 3 bases from J, with 11 bases between. In nucleotides, the CDR3 is TGCGCCAGCAGCCTCGGGACGGGCTATAATTCACCCCTCCACTTT. Translated: CASSLGTGYNSPLHF. The variable domain in full, completed from reference TRBV5-1 and TRBJ1-6, reads KAGVTQTPRYLIKTRGQQVTLSCSPISGHRSVSWYQQTPGQGLQFLFEYFSETQRNKGNFPGRFSGRQFSNSRSEMNVSTLELGDSALYLCASSLGTGYNSPLHFGNGTRLTVT.

V gene TRBV27 combines with J gene TRBJ1-5, with D unresolved. The V gene lost 6 bases and the J gene lost 4 bases, with 19 bases spanning the gap. Germline V gene sequence: CDR1 MNHEY, CDR2 SMNVEV (reference sequence). The CDR3 is 16 residues long. CDR3 in amino acids: CASRPLPPSLNQPQHF. For the CDR3, the DNA is TGTGCCAGCAGACCTCTCCCCCCGAGCTTAAATCAGCCCCAGCATTTT.

The gene calls are TRBV18 and TRBJ1-1, with TRBD1 identical over 8 bases. CDR1 is KGHSH, CDR2 LQKENI, per germline. This CDR3 region has 13 residues. Germline trimming cut 6 bases from V and 5 bases from J; bases unmatched to any gene: 5. The CDR3: CASSPDRVTEAFF. The CDR3 DNA reads TGTGCCAGCTCCCCGGACAGGGTGACTGAAGCTTTCTTT.

This clone was picked up one time. The chain joins TRBV7-9 to TRBJ2-3, with 10 bases that match TRBD1. CDR1 and CDR2 (germline): SEHNR, FQNEAQ (reference sequence). The J segment lost 4 bases and the V segment lost 4 bases, leaving 2 bases of the junction unmatched. The CDR3 consists of 14 residues. CDR3 amino acids: CASSWTGGPDTQYF. CDR3 nucleotide sequence: TGTGCCAGCAGCTGGACAGGGGGACCAGATACGCAGTATTTT.

This chain joins TRBV7-6 and TRBJ2-5; D is possibly TRBD1 or TRBD2 (5 bases each). The CDR3 length is 14 residues. The ends were cut back, 4 bases at V and 3 bases at J, with 12 bases in the middle. Germline assignment: CDR1 SGHVS and CDR2 FNYEAQ. CDR3 sequence: CASSSGTLKETQYF. The CDR3 nucleotides read TGTGCCAGCAGCTCCGGGACCCTTAAAGAGACCCAGTACTTC.

CDR3 nucleotides: TGTGCCAGCAGTAGAGACAGGGGGCCCCCCGGGGAGCTGTTTTTT. Translation: CASSRDRGPPGELFF. The chain uses TRBV28 and TRBJ2-2; 10 bases fit TRBD1. This CDR3 comprises 15 residues. With 5 bases clipped from V and 6 bases from J, the junction kept 6 bases outside the gene matches. The germline gives CDR1 MDHEN, CDR2 SYDVKM.

V usage is TRBV15 and J usage is TRBJ2-3; 12 bases align to TRBD2. Germline lookup yields CDR1 LNHNV and CDR2 YYDKDF (reference sequence). V was clipped by 0 bases and J by 7 bases; unmatched bases: 8. This CDR3 region has 17 residues. CDR3: CATSREAGLAGINTQYF. CDR3 nucleotide sequence: TGTGCCACCAGCAGAGAGGCAGGACTAGCGGGAATAAATACGCAGTATTTT. The variable domain in full, with the rest retrieved from reference TRBV15 and TRBJ2-3, is DAMVIQNPRYQVTQFGKPVTLSCSQTLNHNVMYWYQQKSSQAPKLLFHYYDKDFNNEADTPDNFQSRRPNTSFCFLDIRSPGLGDTAMYLCATSREAGLAGINTQYFGPGTRLTVL.

The genes are TRBV21-1 and TRBJ1-2. TRBV21-1 counts as a pseudogene. The CDR3 extends over 14 amino acids. CDR3 in DNA: TGTGCCAGCAGCAAAAGGAGAAAGGGCTATGGCTACACCTTC. Translation: CASSKRRKGYGYTF.

The chain carries TRBV2 and TRBJ2-7; 11 bases are shared with TRBD2. In germline, CDR1 is SNHLY, CDR2 FYNNEI. The CDR3 runs to 17 residues. The V segment lost 6 bases and the J segment 4 bases; nucleotides outside the gene matches: 14. CDR3 DNA sequence: TGTGCCAGCAGGGATCTACCGACTAGCGGGAAAGTATACGAGCAGTACTTC. Amino acids: CASRDLPTSGKVYEQYF.

The CDR3 sequence: CASSLLAGLQETQYF. CDR3 nucleotide sequence: TGTGCCAGCAGCCTGCTAGCGGGCTTACAAGAGACCCAGTACTTC. This chain connects TRBV7-9 to TRBJ2-5; 8 bases fit TRBD2. V dropped 5 bases and J dropped 2; count of bases not matched to a gene: 7. Germline CDR1 SEHNR, CDR2 FQNEAQ (reference sequence). This CDR3 comprises 15 residues.

This chain links TRBV4-1 with TRBJ2-7, with 10 bases aligning to TRBD2. Germline values: CDR1 MGHRA, CDR2 YSYEKL. CDR3 size: 16 residues. The ends lost 1 base at V and 2 bases at J; junction bases unmatched: 5. CDR3 in amino acids: CASSQVTSGTPYEQYF. CDR3 DNA: TGCGCCAGCAGCCAAGTCACTAGCGGGACCCCCTACGAGCAGTACTTC.

The chain joins TRBV5-1 to TRBJ1-4, with TRBD1 identical over 8 bases. The length of the CDR3 is 15 residues. Trimming took 3 bases from V and 11 from J; bases not matched to a gene: 12. CDR1 is SGHRS and CDR2 is YFSETQ in the germline V gene. CDR3 region: CASSYGQGQVWKLFF. CDR3 sequence (DNA): TGCGCCAGCAGCTACGGACAGGGTCAGGTGTGGAAACTGTTTTTT.

The rearrangement joins TRBV7-8 to TRBJ1-1; the D is unclear. Trimming stripped 5 bases from V and 7 bases from J, with 14 bases between. CDR1 and CDR2 (germline): SGHVS, FQNEAQ. The CDR3 spans 13 residues. The CDR3 loop is CASSATLGFEAFF. The CDR3 bases are TGTGCCAGCAGCGCCACCCTGGGATTTGAAGCTTTCTTT.

This chain joins TRBV5-1 and TRBJ2-1; 11 nucleotides match TRBD2. This CDR3 contains 15 residues. Germline V gene sequence: CDR1 SGHRS, CDR2 YFSETQ. V lost 3 bases to trimming and J lost 5 bases; unmatched junction nucleotides: 4. The CDR3 sequence is CASSSLAGGDNEQFF. The CDR3, as DNA: TGCGCCAGCAGCTCCCTAGCGGGAGGTGACAATGAGCAGTTCTTC.

This clone occurred once. The J gene is TRBJ1-2, the V gene TRBV15; D is perhaps TRBD1 (6 bases). The CDR3 totals 17 residues. Germline V CDR1 and CDR2: LNHNV, YYDKDF (reference sequence). With 0 bases removed from V and 4 bases from J, the gap between germline ends came to 18 bases. The CDR3 DNA follows: TGTGCCACCAGCAGAGACCCCACAGGGACTGACGGCTATGGCTACACCTTC. Encoded protein: CATSRDPTGTDGYGYTF.

This clone was picked up one time. The V call is TRBV5-4, the J call TRBJ1-1; no definite D call. Trimming stripped 0 bases from V and 4 bases from J, with 16 bases between. Germline V lookup: CDR1 SGHNT, CDR2 YYREEE (reference sequence). CDR3 size: 16 residues. The CDR3 region has the DNA TGTGCCAGCAGCTTGGCCTTTTCGGGCGCGAGCACTGAAGCTTTCTTT. Translating gives CASSLAFSGASTEAFF.

V and J are TRBV12-3 or TRBV12-4 and TRBJ1-1; the D gene is possibly TRBD1 (6 bases). This CDR3 is 13 amino acids long. The germline V and J ends were trimmed by 8 bases and 6 bases, with 16 bases remaining between them. This CDR3 reads CASRGAQRAEAFF. CDR3 coding DNA: TGTGCCAGCCGGGGGGCTCAAAGGGCTGAAGCTTTCTTT.

This rearrangement joins TRBV18 to TRBJ2-7, with D perhaps matching TRBD1 (5 bases). The V end lost 5 bases, the J end lost 7 bases, and 21 bases lay between the germline ends. Germline values: CDR1 KGHSH, CDR2 LQKENI. The CDR3 has 15 amino acids. CDR3 in amino acids: CASSVTGTRMGEQYF. Written as DNA, the CDR3 is TGTGCCAGCTCAGTTACAGGTACGAGGATGGGGGAGCAGTACTTC.

The J gene is TRBJ1-1, the V gene TRBV5-4; D uncertain. Between the trimmed V and J ends, which lost 0 bases and 1 base, there was a span of 4 bases. The V gene's germline CDR1 is SGHNT and CDR2 YYREEE (reference sequence). The CDR3 consists of 13 residues. Here the CDR3 reads CASSLDRNTEAFF. The CDR3 DNA is TGTGCCAGCAGCTTGGACAGGAACACTGAAGCTTTCTTT.